Each of the 16 T cell receptor beta chains below was sequenced from the same sample in a study of blood T cell repertoires in COVID-19. Sequenced by immunoSEQ multiplex PCR; TCRdb stores in-frame clones only, minus some. The sample includes about 130,000 clones, around 89% of them seen just once. Sequencing was performed on peripheral blood. The source of these receptors is a middle-aged man with active or convalescent COVID-19.

This chain uses TRBV5-1 with TRBJ2-2, with TRBD1 matching over 8 bases. The CDR3 sequence is 16 residues long. V shed 4 bases and J 3 bases; nucleotides not matched to a gene: 8. Germline V CDR1 and CDR2: SGHRS, YFSETQ. CDR3: CASSGRQGADTGELFF. The CDR3 nucleotides are TGCGCCAGCAGCGGGCGGCAGGGGGCCGACACCGGGGAGCTGTTTTTT.

The chain couples TRBV5-6 to TRBJ2-1, with D perhaps matching TRBD1 (5 bases). This CDR3 is built from 16 residues. Deletions cut 1 base from V and 4 bases from J, with 15 bases between. Germline values: CDR1 SGHDT, CDR2 YYEEEE. The CDR3 reads CASSLKGVSGYNEQFF. In DNA form, the CDR3 reads TGTGCCAGCAGCTTGAAAGGGGTCTCCGGTTACAATGAGCAGTTCTTC.

The chain combines TRBV29-1 with TRBJ2-2; 9 bases are a match to TRBD1. Trimming removed 3 bases from V and 4 bases from J; junction bases left unmatched: 9. This CDR3 spans 16 amino acids. Germline CDR1 is SQVTM and CDR2 is ANQGSEA. CDR3 bases: TGCAGCGTTGATGCCCCGGGACAGGGTGTCACCGGGGAGCTGTTTTTT. This sequence encodes CSVDAPGQGVTGELFF.

The gene calls are TRBV2 and TRBJ1-6, with 9 bases that match TRBD1. Germline values: CDR1 SNHLY, CDR2 FYNNEI. The CDR3 consists of 14 residues. With V trimmed by 1 base and J by 10 bases, 2 bases remained unmatched. The CDR3 sequence is CASSEGTGASPLHF. CDR3 bases: TGTGCCAGCAGTGAAGGGACAGGGGCCTCACCCCTCCACTTT.

The rearrangement joins TRBV2 to TRBJ2-3, with 14 bases identical to TRBD2. J gave up 4 bases and V 2 bases, and 5 bases lay outside the gene matches. In germline, CDR1 is SNHLY, CDR2 FYNNEI. The CDR3 runs 17 residues. This CDR3 is CASSELTSGRASDTQYF. CDR3 sequence (DNA): TGTGCCAGCAGTGAATTGACTAGCGGGAGGGCCTCAGATACGCAGTATTTT.

This chain links TRBV6-5 with TRBJ1-2; 7 nucleotides line up with TRBD1. CDR3 size: 15 residues. From germline, CDR1 is MNHEY and CDR2 SVGAGI. With 6 bases clipped from V and 3 bases from J, the junction kept 10 bases outside the gene matches. The CDR3 DNA reads TGTGCCAGCAGACGACCCCTCAGGGGGGACTATGGCTACACCTTC. The encoded protein is CASRRPLRGDYGYTF.

The table lists this clone with a few counts. Other DNA sequences in the same sample also yield this CDR3. V usage is TRBV12-3 or TRBV12-4 and J usage is TRBJ2-7, with 7 bases that match TRBD1. The V gene end was trimmed by 5 bases and the J gene end by 3 bases; junction bases not matched to a gene: 4. The CDR3 is made up of 13 amino acids. The CDR3 spells CASSRNRGYEQYF. CDR3 in DNA: TGTGCCAGCAGTAGGAACAGGGGCTACGAGCAGTACTTC.

The rearrangement links TRBV19 to TRBJ1-4, with TRBD1 as a possible D gene (6 bases). CDR1 and CDR2 from the germline V gene are LNHDA and SQIVND (reference sequence). V was pared by 5 bases and J by 8 bases, with 18 bases between. The length of the CDR3 is 15 residues. The CDR3 bases are TGTGCCAGTAGTTCGAACCCCGGGACACAAGAAAAACTGTTTTTT. Translation gives CASSSNPGTQEKLFF.

This chain uses TRBV10-1 with TRBJ1-4; D gene uncertain. The CDR3 spans 15 residues. Germline CDR1 is WNHNN and CDR2 is SYGVQD (reference sequence). V was trimmed by 0 bases and J by 5 bases, leaving 10 bases between them. The CDR3 spells CASSESAGVNEKLFF. DNA for the CDR3: TGCGCCAGCAGTGAGTCGGCCGGGGTGAATGAAAAACTGTTTTTT.

The chain has TRBV12-5 and TRBJ2-7, with TRBD1 matching over 7 bases. The germline CDR1 and CDR2 sequences are LGHNT and FRNRAP. The CDR3 consists of 16 residues. The J segment lost 1 base and the V segment lost 5 bases, leaving 11 bases of the junction unmatched. CDR3: CASGQGEPRTSYEQYF. The CDR3 DNA is TGTGCTAGTGGTCAGGGGGAACCCAGAACGTCCTACGAGCAGTACTTC. Complete variable domain (other parts from reference TRBV12-5 and TRBJ2-7): DARVTQTPRHKVTEMGQEVTMRCQPILGHNTVFWYRQTMMQGLELLAYFRNRAPLDDSGMPKDRFSAEMPDATLATLKIQPSEPRDSAVYFCASGQGEPRTSYEQYFGPGTRLTVT.

The chain employs TRBV3-1 (or the pseudogene TRBV3-2) and TRBJ2-3; TRBD1 agrees at 12 bases. Germline loops: CDR1 LGHDT, CDR2 YNNKEL (reference sequence). The CDR3 covers 16 residues. Trimming took 1 base from V and 4 from J; bases not matched to a gene: 3. The CDR3 region is CASSQGDRGRADTQYF. CDR3 bases: TGTGCCAGCAGCCAAGGGGACAGGGGGCGCGCAGATACGCAGTATTTT.

The genes are TRBV12-2 and TRBJ2-2; TRBD1 is the table's D call, not checked against the DNA. TRBV12-2 has pseudogene status. CDR3 length: 18 amino acids. The CDR3 nucleotides read TGTGCAAGTCGCTTAACAGGGGCAGGGGAGTTGAACACCGGGGAGCTGTTTTTT. It encodes CASRLTGAGELNTGELFF.

The rearrangement links TRBV30 to TRBJ2-1; D call uncertain. There are 14 residues in the CDR3. Germline V gene sequence: CDR1 GTSNPN, CDR2 SVGIG (reference sequence). Trimming removed 1 base from V and 1 base from J, with 8 bases in between. The CDR3 loop reads CAWSASTSYNEQFF. The CDR3 DNA follows: TGTGCCTGGAGTGCGTCGACTTCCTACAATGAGCAGTTCTTC.

This clone appeared a single time. V and J are TRBV6-5 and TRBJ2-5; D not resolved. V lost 5 bases and J 3 bases, leaving 13 bases between the germline ends. The CDR3 extends over 14 amino acids. Germline V gives CDR1 MNHEY, CDR2 SVGAGI. The CDR3 region has the DNA TGTGCCAGCAGTCCACAGTGGCAGAAAGAGACCCAGTACTTC. Protein: CASSPQWQKETQYF.

The genes are TRBV2 and TRBJ2-5; 12 bases fit TRBD1. Germline lookup yields CDR1 SNHLY and CDR2 FYNNEI. Unmatched junction bases numbered 10, after V lost 7 bases and J lost 4 bases. The CDR3 extends over 16 amino acids. The CDR3 loop is CASTRQGTGGGETQYF. In DNA, the CDR3 is TGTGCCAGCACTCGTCAGGGGACAGGGGGCGGAGAGACCCAGTACTTC.

V usage is TRBV7-2 and J usage is TRBJ1-2, with 7 nucleotides matching TRBD1. V lost 1 base and J lost 4; bases outside the gene matches: 6. This CDR3 is 15 amino acids long. Per germline, CDR1 SGHTA and CDR2 FQGNSA. The CDR3 loop reads CASSLVAGGVYGYTF. In nucleotides, the CDR3 is TGTGCCAGCAGCTTAGTGGCAGGGGGTGTCTATGGCTACACCTTC.